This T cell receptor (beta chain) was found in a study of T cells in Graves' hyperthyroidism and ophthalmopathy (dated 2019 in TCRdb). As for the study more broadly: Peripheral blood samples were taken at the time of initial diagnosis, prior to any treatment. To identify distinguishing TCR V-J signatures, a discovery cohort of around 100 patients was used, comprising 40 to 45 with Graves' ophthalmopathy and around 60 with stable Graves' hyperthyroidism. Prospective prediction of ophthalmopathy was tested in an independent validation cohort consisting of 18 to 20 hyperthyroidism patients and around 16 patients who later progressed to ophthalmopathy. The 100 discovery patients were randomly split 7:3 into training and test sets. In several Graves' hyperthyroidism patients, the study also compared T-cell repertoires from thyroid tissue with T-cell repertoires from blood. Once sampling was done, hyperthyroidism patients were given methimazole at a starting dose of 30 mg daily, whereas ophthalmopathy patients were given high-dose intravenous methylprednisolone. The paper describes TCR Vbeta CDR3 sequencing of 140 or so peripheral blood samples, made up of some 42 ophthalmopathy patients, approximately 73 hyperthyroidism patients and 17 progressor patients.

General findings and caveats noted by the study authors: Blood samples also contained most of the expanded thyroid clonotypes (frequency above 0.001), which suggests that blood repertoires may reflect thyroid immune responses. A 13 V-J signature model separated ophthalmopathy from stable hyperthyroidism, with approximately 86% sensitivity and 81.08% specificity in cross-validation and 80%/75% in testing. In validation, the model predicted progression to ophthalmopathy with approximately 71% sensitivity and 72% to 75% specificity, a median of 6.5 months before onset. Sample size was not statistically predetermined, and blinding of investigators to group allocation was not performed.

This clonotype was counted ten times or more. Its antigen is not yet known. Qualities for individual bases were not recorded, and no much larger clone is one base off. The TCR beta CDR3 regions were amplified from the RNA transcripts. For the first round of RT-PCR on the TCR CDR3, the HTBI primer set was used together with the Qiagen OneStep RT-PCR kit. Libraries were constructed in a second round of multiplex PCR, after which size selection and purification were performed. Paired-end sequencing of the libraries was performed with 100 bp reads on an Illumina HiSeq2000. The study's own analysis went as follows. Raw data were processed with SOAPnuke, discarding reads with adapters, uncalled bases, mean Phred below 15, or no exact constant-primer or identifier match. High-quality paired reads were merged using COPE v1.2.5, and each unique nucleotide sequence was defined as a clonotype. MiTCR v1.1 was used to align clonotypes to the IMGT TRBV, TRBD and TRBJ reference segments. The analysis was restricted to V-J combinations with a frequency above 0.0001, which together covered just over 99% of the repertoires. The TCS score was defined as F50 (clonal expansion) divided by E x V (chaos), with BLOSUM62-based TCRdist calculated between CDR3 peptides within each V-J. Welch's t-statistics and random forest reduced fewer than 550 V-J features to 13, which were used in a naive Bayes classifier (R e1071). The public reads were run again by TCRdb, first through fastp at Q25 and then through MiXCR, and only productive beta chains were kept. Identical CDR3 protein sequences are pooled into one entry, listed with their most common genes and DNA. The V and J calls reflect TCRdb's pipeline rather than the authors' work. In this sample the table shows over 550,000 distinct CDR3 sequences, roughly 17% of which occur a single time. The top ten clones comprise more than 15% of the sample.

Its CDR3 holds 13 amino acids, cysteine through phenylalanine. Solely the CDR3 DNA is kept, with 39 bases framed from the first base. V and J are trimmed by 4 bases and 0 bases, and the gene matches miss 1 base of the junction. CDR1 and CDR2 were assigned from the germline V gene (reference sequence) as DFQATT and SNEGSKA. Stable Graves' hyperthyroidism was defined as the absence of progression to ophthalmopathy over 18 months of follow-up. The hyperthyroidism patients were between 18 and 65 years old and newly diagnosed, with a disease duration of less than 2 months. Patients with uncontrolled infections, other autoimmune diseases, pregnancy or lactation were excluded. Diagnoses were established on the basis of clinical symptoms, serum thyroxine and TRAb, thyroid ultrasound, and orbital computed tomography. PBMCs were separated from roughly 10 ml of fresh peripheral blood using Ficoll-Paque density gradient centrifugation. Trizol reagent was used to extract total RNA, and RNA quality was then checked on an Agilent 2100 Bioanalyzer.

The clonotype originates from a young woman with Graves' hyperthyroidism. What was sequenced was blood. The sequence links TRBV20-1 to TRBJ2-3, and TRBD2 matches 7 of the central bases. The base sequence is TGCAGTGCTACCGGGGGGAGCACAGATACGCAGTATTTT. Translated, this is CSATGGSTDTQYF.